This entry features one TCR beta chain sequence. The sample originates from a study of technical replicates of blood from several donors. Sequencing was performed with immunoSEQ multiplex PCR; in TCRdb, only in-frame clones are kept and a portion is missing. This sample yields about 75,000 clones, of which approximately 97% are seen a single time; approximately 0.18% belongs to the top ten. This CDR3 has 13 amino acids. The V gene lost 3 bases and the J gene lost 7 bases, with 10 bases spanning the gap. Germline V gene lookup returns CDR1 MDHEN and CDR2 SYDVKM. Sequencing used T cells isolated from PBMCs. The chain couples TRBV28 to TRBJ1-5; perhaps TRBD1 as D (5 bases). The receptor was derived from a human donor in good health. The CDR3 region has the DNA TGTGCCAGCAGTTTGGGGCAGAGGCAGCCCCAGCATTTT. Amino acid sequence: CASSLGQRQPQHF. The complete variable domain, with remaining parts taken from reference TRBV28 and TRBJ1-5, reads DVKVTQSSRYLVKRTGEKVFLECVQDMDHENMFWYRQDPGLGLRLIYFSYDVKMKEKGDIPEGYSVSREKKERFSLILESASTNQTSMYLCASSLGQRQPQHFGDGTRLSIL.